This T cell receptor beta chain was observed in a study of T cells in Graves' hyperthyroidism and ophthalmopathy. Study details: Peripheral blood was drawn at first diagnosis, prior to all treatment.

RNA transcripts provided the source from which TCR beta CDR3 regions were amplified. In the first-round RT-PCR of the TCR CDR3, the HTBI primer set was used. TCRdb re-derived calls from the multiplex PCR reads in MiXCR, one entry per CDR3 protein. Among a few hundred thousand distinct CDR3 sequences listed, roughly 18% were seen once. This clonotype was seen ten or more times. Trimming at V came to 6 bases and at J to 7 bases, leaving 5 bases not matched to a gene. Germline values: CDR1 KGHSH, CDR2 LQKENI. The CDR3 loop spans 15 amino acids. The authors obtained PBMCs from roughly 9.7 ml of fresh peripheral blood.

The TCR comes from a man aged 40-49 years with Graves' hyperthyroidism. Sequenced material: blood. The chain links TRBV18 to TRBJ2-1; 14 bases are shared with TRBD2. The CDR3 spells CASSPGTSGGNEQFF. In DNA form, the CDR3 reads TGTGCCAGCTCCCCTGGGACTAGCGGGGGAAATGAGCAGTTCTTC.